This T cell receptor (beta chain) is drawn from a study of blood T cell repertoires in COVID-19. Overall study context: Some COVID-19 samples were acute and others convalescent; all came from the United States, Italy and Spain. T cells, B-cell-depleted T cells, or PBMCs provided the cDNA or gDNA that served as material.

In terms of age and location, participants ranged from roughly 18 to 90 years and lived in approximately 24 US areas. Participants classified as exposed had met a COVID-19 case within 2 weeks before study entry. TCRdb's table, derived via immunoSEQ multiplex PCR, lists solely in-frame clones and lacks some. The table shows hundreds of thousands of clones, with about 87% occurring only once. The J segment lost 4 bases and the V segment lost 4 bases, leaving 3 bases of the junction unmatched. Germline loops: CDR1 KGHDR, CDR2 SFDVKD. The CDR3 spans 14 residues. The sequenced material came from PBMCs or T cells enriched from blood (not recorded which). This TCR came from a man aged 50 to 60 who had been exposed to COVID-19. The V and J genes are TRBV24-1 and TRBJ2-5, with 9 bases fitting TRBD2. The CDR3 coding sequence is TGTGCCACCAGTGACCAGCGGGGGGCAGAGACCCAGTACTTC. It translates to CATSDQRGAETQYF.